Included here is one T cell receptor (beta chain) sequence, with context. It has no known antigen specificity. The library was prepared using the immunoSEQ multiplex PCR assay. For the multiplex PCR, a mixture combining 60 forward primers for TCR Vbeta segments and 13 reverse primers for TCR Jbeta segments was used. The CDR3 region of rearranged TCR beta genes was amplified from genomic DNA by a multiplex PCR assay. On the Illumina HiSeq System, the amplified TCR beta libraries were sequenced as 87-base-pair reads. The paper's processing steps were these. A later analysis tallied roughly 78 million unique TCR beta chains across the 666 repertoires, and about 12 million of those chains were shared by two or more donors. Raw reads were error-corrected and collapsed into unique sequences with a nearest-neighbor algorithm that merged closely related sequences to remove PCR and sequencing errors. V, D and J gene segments were assigned by aligning CDR3 sequences to IMGT reference sequences. Each retained sequence needed at least a six-nucleotide match to both a V gene segment and a J gene segment. A rearrangement was called productive if the CDR3 had no stop codons and remained in frame with V and J, and every other rearrangement was called non-productive. CDR3 was defined according to IMGT convention as the region running from the second conserved V-encoded cysteine to the conserved J-encoded phenylalanine. The earlier analysis of fewer than 700 of the donors excluded sequences that lacked an unambiguous match to a single V gene segment. An earlier analysis of 500 to 600 of the donors classified V segments as functional when productive rearrangements were above 56.7% and as segregating when the standard deviation between donors was above 5%. To diagnose cytomegalovirus status from the catalog of TCR beta chain sequences, a statistical classification framework was built. A later analysis assigned V and J genes by comparing TCR nucleotide sequences with IMGT/GENE-DB human TR gene sequences. A later analysis assigned CDR3 sequences and most-parsimonious VDJ recombination scenarios with the TCRdist pipeline. A later analysis defined each TCR beta chain by its CDR3 amino acid sequence plus V-gene family, and excluded reads lacking a unique V-gene family. As a way to deal with suspected cross-contamination and a sequencing artifact, a later analysis dropped roughly 620 nucleotide sequences that were highly shared and had low generation probability. In a later analysis, a clonal expansion index was calculated for each public chain from normalized within-repertoire ranks of inferred template counts. In a later analysis, generation probabilities were computed with a VDJ recombination model fitted to out-of-frame rearrangements, and the resulting probabilities were checked against IGoR. In a later analysis, TCR-TCR, TCR-HLA and TCR-CMV co-occurrence was scored with hypergeometric tests, and a repertoire-size bias correction was applied to TCR pairs. A later analysis estimated false discovery rates by permuting HLA or CMV assignments 20 times. In a later analysis, co-occurring TCRs were grouped using DBSCAN, with TCRdist sequence similarity added in when clustering inside HLA-allele-positive subsets. Co-occurrence clustering excluded repertoires with fewer than 30,000 or more than 120,000 public chains, plus five with anomalous nucleotide sharing. TCRdb re-hosts the immuneACCESS table, in-frame sequences only. Its copies lack some clones; in the studies checked, an unresolved V gene accounts for under half of them, and the cause for the rest is not known. V and J calls and clone size follow that table, whereas D and trimming were derived from the DNA. The sample table on file contains 95,000 to 110,000 clones. The ten largest clones capture about 3.5% of the sample.

This entry belongs to a study of cytomegalovirus exposure and HLA in healthy donors (dated by TCRdb to the late 2010s). At the level of the whole study: According to an earlier analysis of a few hundred of the donors, about 179 million T cells yielded approximately 120 million unique TCR beta sequences and roughly 280 Gb of sequence data. About 310 gigabases of sequencing data and approximately 84 million unique TCR sequences were included in an early release covering 500 to 750 HLA-typed donors. Of the roughly 410 genotyped donors, 65% to 90% were placed in the genetic ancestry cluster associated with self-reported Caucasian donors. The aim of the study was to test whether cataloging public T cell receptors could identify signatures of past pathogen exposure. The study profiled the T cell repertoires of hundreds of subjects by immunosequencing and related them to cytomegalovirus serostatus. Besides the first cohort of more than 650 subjects, a separate validation cohort made up of 95 to 150 different subjects was used. High-throughput TCR immunosequencing, statistical association of individual TCRs with disease status, and machine learning were combined to predict cytomegalovirus infection status. In a later analysis, previously published TCR beta repertoires from roughly 710 donors were re-analyzed and high-resolution HLA genotyping was added so that TCR occurrence patterns could be studied. In the later analysis, no new phenotypic data were used to find candidate immune exposures; instead, reliance was placed on TCR beta sequences and their occurrence across donors. An earlier analysis of several hundred of the donors applied high-throughput TCR beta sequencing to assess whether each TCR beta V gene segment acted as functional or pseudogenic. Donor age, sex, ethnicity and CMV serostatus were collected together with the repertoire data. A later genetic analysis took genome-wide SNP genotypes for about three fifths of the 666 donors and used that subset as a discovery cohort. Every repertoire in the discovery cohort had been generated on one and the same sequencing platform. Both class I and class II loci were covered by HLA typing, at four-digit resolution. The number of typed donors differed by locus: roughly 620-630 for A, B, C, DRB1 and DQB1; 522 for DQA1; about 600 for DPA1; and 450 to 480 for DPB1. Five DR-DQ haplotypes were treated as single units for association and clustering because of strong linkage in the cohort. Among about 400 genotyped donors of the cohort, an average of approximately 220,000 unique TCR beta nucleotide sequences was sequenced per donor, of which roughly 17% were non-productive.

The cohort consisted of 650 to 700 healthy bone marrow donors. All cohort members were sampled while nominally healthy, although unrecorded immune exposures were likely present. The donor was CMV seronegative and was included in the group of over 300 seronegative cohort members. A peripheral blood sample was collected from each donor, and TCR beta sequencing was performed on peripheral blood mononuclear cells. Genomic DNA extraction from the blood cell samples was performed with the Qiagen DNeasy Blood Extraction Kit. Study-wide conclusions, independent of this receptor: Immune exposure information for the cohort was limited to CMV serostatus. Broadly in line with IMGT annotations, most TCR beta V segments showed up in productive rearrangements about 87% or about 30% of the time in an earlier analysis of under 700 of the donors. In a later analysis, most CMV-associated TCR beta chains were found to appear HLA-restricted, with HLA associations seemingly driven largely by CMV exposure. A further reported finding was that TCR beta sequences accurately predicted the HLA-A and HLA-B alleles for most subjects in the first cohort. Roughly uniform sequencing depth across donors was assumed in presence/absence analyses, although this assumption may not hold. The cohort was sequenced for TCR beta chains only, and without alpha or paired-chain data the features that could be detected were limited. Some IMGT-functional V segments, including TRBV6-2 and TRBV6-3, could not be distinguished by the 87-base-pair reads and were therefore excluded. When HLA alleles, especially DR and DQ, strongly co-occurred, TCR associations were difficult to assign to individual alleles. Because HLA typing was unavailable for some donors at each locus, only the typed subset was used in association tests. Compared with the roughly 600-donor mean, donors in an Asian-associated ancestry cluster had fewer N-insertions in productive TCRs, according to a later genetic analysis. Specific HLA alleles were associated with about 17,000 TCR beta sequences at a false discovery rate of 0.05 in a later analysis. Cytomegalovirus status was reported to be diagnosed by the classifier with high specificity and sensitivity in both the original and validation cohorts. The authors suggested that the approach could potentially be extended to other disease states and immunological phenotypes. Because counts were too low, around 18 rarely observed V segments, including chromosome 9 orphons, were left out of the earlier analysis of 500 to 650 of the donors. Correlated functional status among segregating V segments might reflect linkage disequilibrium, but an unknown experimental factor could not be ruled out. The study gave a list of 150 to 200 TCR beta chains associated with cytomegalovirus. A group of highly shared sequence variants was considered likely to be a technical artifact of the sequencing pipeline. According to a later analysis, TCR association rates differed among HLA loci, with DRB1 alleles showing the most associated TCRs and HLA-C alleles showing the fewest. Compared with equally common non-associated chains, HLA-associated TCR beta chains in a later analysis were more clonally expanded and had lower generation probabilities. In vitro tests confirmed that a few of the cytomegalovirus-associated TCR beta chains recognize cytomegalovirus antigens. According to a later analysis, parvovirus B19, influenza, CMV and Epstein-Barr virus appeared linked to several top co-occurrence clusters. In a later genetic analysis, a missense DCLRE1C variant was associated with V-gene and J-gene trimming of TCR beta chains, and the association was replicated in an independent cohort. Across donors, most TCR sequences were observed very rarely, whereas some public TCRs were present in many individuals.

V loses 4 bases at its end and J loses 2 bases; junction bases beyond the gene matches: 5. The CDR3 holds 15 amino acids from the cysteine to the phenylalanine. Just the 45-base CDR3 DNA is kept, in frame starting at base 1. The germline V gene supplies CDR1 SGHTA and CDR2 FQGNSA. The receptor's source is a man aged 35 to 55 in good health and CMV-seronegative. Sequenced input: PBMCs. The receptor chain draws on TRBV7-2 and TRBJ2-3; a stretch of 8 junction bases matches TRBD2. The CDR3 is CASSSLAGITDTQYF. The DNA is TGTGCCAGCAGCTCGTTAGCGGGGATCACAGATACGCAGTATTTT.